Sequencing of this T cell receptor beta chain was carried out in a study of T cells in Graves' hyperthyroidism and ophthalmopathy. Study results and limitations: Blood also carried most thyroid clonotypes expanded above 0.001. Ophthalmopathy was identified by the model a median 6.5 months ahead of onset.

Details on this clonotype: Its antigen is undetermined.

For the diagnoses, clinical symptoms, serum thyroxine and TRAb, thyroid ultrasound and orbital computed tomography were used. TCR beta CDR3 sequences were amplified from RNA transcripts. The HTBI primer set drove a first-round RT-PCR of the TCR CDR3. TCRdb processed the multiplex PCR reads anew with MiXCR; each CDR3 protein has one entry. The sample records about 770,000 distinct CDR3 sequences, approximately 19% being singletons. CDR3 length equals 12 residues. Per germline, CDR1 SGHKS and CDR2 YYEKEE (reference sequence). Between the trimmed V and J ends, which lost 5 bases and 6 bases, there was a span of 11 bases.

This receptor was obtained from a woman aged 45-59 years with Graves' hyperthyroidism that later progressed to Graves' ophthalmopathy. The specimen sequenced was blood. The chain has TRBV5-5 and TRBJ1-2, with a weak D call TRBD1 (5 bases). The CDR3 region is CASSAGWNGYTF. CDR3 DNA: TGTGCCAGCAGTGCAGGGTGGAATGGCTACACCTTC.